This TCR beta chain originates from a study of blood T cell repertoires in COVID-19. Original analysis: Amplified reference gene primers provided the basis for estimating nucleated cell counts. Libraries were prepared by immunoSEQ multiplex PCR; TCRdb keeps only in-frame clonotypes and omits some of them. D and trimming were read from the DNA, whereas the V and J calls and clone size are those reported in that table. The data show 300,000 to 450,000 clones, more than 70% seen once. This clone was counted a single time. The identical CDR3 is also encoded by other nucleotide sequences in the sample. With 4 bases clipped from V and 3 bases from J, the junction kept 5 bases outside the gene matches. The CDR3 is 16 amino acids. The V gene's germline CDR1 is LGHDT and CDR2 YNNKEL (reference sequence).

Sequences were obtained from peripheral blood. This TCR was sampled from a woman in her 30s with COVID-19, enrolled during active disease. V and J are TRBV3-1 (or the pseudogene TRBV3-2) and TRBJ2-3; 12 nucleotides align to TRBD2. CDR3 DNA: TGTGCCAGCAGCCCGCTAGCGGGAGGGTTGACAGATACGCAGTATTTT. Its translation: CASSPLAGGLTDTQYF.